This T cell receptor (beta chain) was sequenced during a study of beta chain features in type 1 diabetes. Findings of the study overall: There was a moderate but significant shortening of TCRB CDR3s in all four CD4+ subsets of Type 1 diabetes patients.

The investigators reverse transcribed all of the isolated RNA, so they sequenced expressed TCRB transcripts. Repertoires were generated with immunoSEQ multiplex PCR, while TCRdb's copy carries only in-frame clones and drops some. The sample includes 450,000 or so clones, around 10% of them seen just once. In germline, CDR1 is SGHDT, CDR2 YYEEEE. The CDR3 is made up of 12 amino acids. The V gene lost 3 bases and the J gene lost 11 bases, with 13 bases spanning the gap. A word on this clone: Antigen: not known.

Sorting that relied on CD45RO/CCR7/CD25/CD127/CD95/CD27 yielded CD4+ naive, central memory, regulatory and stem cell-like memory cells. The sequencing input was naive CD4+ T cells from blood. The chain carries TRBV5-6 and TRBJ2-3; D possibly corresponds to TRBD1 (6 bases). This receptor was identified in a woman under 30 in good health. This chain's CDR3 is CASSWGRGGQYF. Here the CDR3 DNA reads TGTGCCAGCAGCTGGGGTCGAGGGGGGCAGTATTTT.